Presented here are 12 T cell receptor beta chains from one specimen sequenced in a study of cytomegalovirus exposure and HLA in healthy donors. The PCR contained 60 Vbeta and 13 Jbeta primers. Here immunoSEQ multiplex PCR was the method, and the copy in TCRdb shows in-frame clones only, minus some. The sample has under 100,000 clones, 70% to 80% seen once. Source material: PBMCs. Every receptor here comes from a man in his forties or fifties in good health and CMV-seronegative.

The rearrangement links TRBV18 to TRBJ1-4, with D unresolved. The V gene lost 2 bases and the J gene lost 8 bases, with 18 bases spanning the gap. The CDR3 is 16 residues long. Germline loops: CDR1 KGHSH, CDR2 LQKENI. The CDR3 region has the DNA TGTGCCAGCTCACCAATCTCGGGCTCCACTAGGGAAAAACTGTTTTTT. As protein: CASSPISGSTREKLFF.

The J gene is TRBJ2-4, the V gene TRBV11-3, with D tentatively TRBD2 (5 bases). Germline loops: CDR1 SGHNT, CDR2 YENEEA. This CDR3 comprises 17 residues. The V and J ends lost 0 bases and 0 bases respectively, with 12 bases between them. This chain's CDR3 is CASSLDDRDIAKNIQYF. The CDR3 nucleotides read TGTGCCAGCAGCTTAGACGATCGGGATATAGCCAAAAACATTCAGTACTTC.

The chain is built from TRBV19 and TRBJ1-1; D perhaps matches TRBD1 (6 bases). V was cut by 10 bases and J by 0 bases, with 24 bases left in between. Germline values: CDR1 LNHDA, CDR2 SQIVND (reference sequence). The CDR3 loop spans 17 amino acids. CDR3 in amino acids: CATKRGGPGTMNTEAFF. The CDR3 coding sequence is TGTGCCACTAAGAGGGGGGGGCCGGGCACCATGAACACTGAAGCTTTCTTT.

CDR3 amino acids: CASTSSGNTIYF. CDR3 coding DNA: TGTGCCAGCACGAGCTCTGGAAACACCATATATTTT. The chain joins TRBV14 to TRBJ1-3; no reliable D call. Trimming cost V 7 bases and J 0 bases, with 4 bases left between them. The CDR3 is 12 residues long. CDR1 is SGHDN, CDR2 FVKESK, per germline.

V usage is TRBV5-4 and J usage is TRBJ2-5; 8 bases match TRBD2. This CDR3 spans 16 amino acids. V dropped 5 bases and J dropped 1; count of bases not matched to a gene: 10. Germline V CDR1 and CDR2: SGHNT, YYREEE (reference sequence). This CDR3 is CASSRPSGGGQETQYF. CDR3 nucleotide sequence: TGTGCCAGCAGTCGCCCTTCGGGGGGGGGCCAAGAGACCCAGTACTTC.

CDR3 nucleotide sequence: TGTGCCAGCAGCCAAGAGGTTGGCGGGTCCTACGAGCAGTACTTC. Protein product: CASSQEVGGSYEQYF. This sequence joins TRBV4-2 and TRBJ2-7, with D possibly being TRBD2 (5 bases). Germline CDR1 is LGHNA and CDR2 is YNFKEQ. V was trimmed by 0 bases and J by 1 base, leaving 10 bases between them. The CDR3 sequence is 15 residues long.

This chain joins TRBV5-1 and TRBJ2-2; 8 nucleotides match TRBD1. Looked up from germline, CDR1 is SGHRS and CDR2 is YFSETQ. Trimming cost V 0 bases and J 1 base; bases outside gene matches: 5. CDR3 size: 17 residues. The CDR3 coding sequence is TGCGCCAGCAGCTTGGCCGGACAGGGAATGAACACCGGGGAGCTGTTTTTT. Translating it yields CASSLAGQGMNTGELFF.

The chain carries TRBV6-5 and TRBJ1-6; tentative D call: TRBD1 (5 bases). The CDR3 is 14 residues long. Germline V gives CDR1 MNHEY, CDR2 SVGAGI. V lost 0 bases to trimming and J lost 9 bases, with 9 bases between them. Written as DNA, the CDR3 is TGTGCCAGCAGTTACTCAGGGGCGGTTTCACCCCTCCACTTT. Translated: CASSYSGAVSPLHF.

The table lists this clone with a few counts. DNA for the CDR3: TGCGCCAGCACACCCGGAGGACAGGGGGCCTACGAGCAGTACTTC. This sequence encodes CASTPGGQGAYEQYF. The rearrangement joins TRBV5-1 to TRBJ2-7, with 10 bases aligning to TRBD1. With 6 bases clipped from V and 2 bases from J, the junction kept 8 bases outside the gene matches. Germline CDR1 SGHRS, CDR2 YFSETQ. The CDR3 is made up of 15 amino acids.

V and J are TRBV5-4 and TRBJ2-5; 7 nucleotides line up with TRBD1. The J segment lost 2 bases and the V segment lost 3 bases, leaving 7 bases of the junction unmatched. Germline-derived CDR1 and CDR2 are SGHNT and YYREEE (reference sequence). The CDR3 consists of 15 residues. The CDR3 DNA reads as TGTGCCAGCAGCTATGGTGGGACAGCACAAGAGACCCAGTACTTC. This sequence encodes CASSYGGTAQETQYF.

The rearrangement uses TRBV28 and TRBJ2-7; D may be TRBD1 (5 bases). The CDR3 runs 12 residues. Germline CDR1 and CDR2: MDHEN and SYDVKM. The V gene lost 5 bases and the J gene lost 5 bases, with 10 bases spanning the gap. For the CDR3, the DNA is TGTGCCAGCAGTGGTGGGGCCAACGAGCAGTACTTC. Residues: CASSGGANEQYF.

The chain carries TRBV18 and TRBJ1-1; D gene ambiguous. Trimming took off 3 bases at V and 5 bases at J, with 19 bases between the two ends. CDR1 and CDR2 from the germline V gene are KGHSH and LQKENI. The CDR3 is 16 amino acids. Here the CDR3 reads CASSPRVDSGSTEAFF. The CDR3 bases are TGTGCCAGCTCACCCCGGGTGGACTCGGGTTCGACTGAAGCTTTCTTT.